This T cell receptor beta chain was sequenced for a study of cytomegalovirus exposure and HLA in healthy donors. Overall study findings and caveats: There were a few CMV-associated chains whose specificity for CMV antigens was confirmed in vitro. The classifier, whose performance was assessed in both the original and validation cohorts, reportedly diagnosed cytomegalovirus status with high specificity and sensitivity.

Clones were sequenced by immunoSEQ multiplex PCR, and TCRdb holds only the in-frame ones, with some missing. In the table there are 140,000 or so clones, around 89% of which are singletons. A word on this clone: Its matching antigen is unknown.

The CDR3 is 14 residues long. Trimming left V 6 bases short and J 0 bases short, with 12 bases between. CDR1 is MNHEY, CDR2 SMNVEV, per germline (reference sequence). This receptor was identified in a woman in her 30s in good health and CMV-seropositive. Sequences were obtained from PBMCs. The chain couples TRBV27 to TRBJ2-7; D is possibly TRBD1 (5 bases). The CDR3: CASSATEFSYEQYF. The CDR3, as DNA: TGTGCCAGCAGCGCGACAGAATTCTCCTACGAGCAGTACTTC.